This T cell receptor beta chain was recovered during a study of CD4 and CD8 cells across lung adenocarcinoma regions. One entry per CDR3 protein results from TCRdb running MiXCR on the PCR reads. The sample has about 7,700 distinct CDR3 sequences; 54% are singletons. Germline lookup yields CDR1 ENHRY and CDR2 SYGVKD. The V gene end was trimmed by 3 bases and the J gene end by 7 bases; junction bases not matched to a gene: 13. This CDR3 contains 17 residues. This rearrangement joins TRBV10-3 to TRBJ2-2, with TRBD2 matching 8 bases. Sequencing was carried out using CD8+ T cells from the center of a lung tumor. This sequence originates from a female donor with lung adenocarcinoma. The CD4 and CD8 labels of this study may be unreliable. The CDR3 loop reads CAISDQGWRAGVGELFF. CDR3 nucleotide sequence: TGTGCCATCAGTGACCAGGGGTGGCGAGCGGGAGTCGGGGAGCTGTTTTTT.